The T cell receptor (beta chain) described here comes from a study of response to subunit inactivated influenza vaccine. General study findings and limits: Authors suggested each seasonal influenza vaccination recruits few new T cells.

About this clonotype: Its matching antigen is unknown. One junction end does not reproduce the germline sequence, and a read error may be involved.

The germline V gene has CDR1 MNHNS and CDR2 SASEGT. This CDR3 has 13 residues. From the RT-PCR reads, TCRdb called clonotypes with MiXCR, one entry per CDR3 protein. Among about 650,000 distinct CDR3 sequences listed, 15% to 17% were seen once. The chain uses TRBV6-1 and TRBJ2-7, with D perhaps TRBD2 (6 bases). The receptor comes from a man aged 45-65 years who received an inactivated influenza vaccine. The specimen comprised PBMCs from blood, sampled 11 to 12 days after vaccination. The CDR3 DNA follows: TGTTCCAGCACGGTGGCGGGATCCTACGAGCAGTACTTC. Translation: CSSTVAGSYEQYF.